This T cell receptor beta chain emerged from a study of cytomegalovirus exposure and HLA in healthy donors. The data were produced by immunoSEQ multiplex PCR, yet TCRdb's version contains in-frame clones alone and is incomplete. This sample yields about 180,000 clones, of which just under 90% are seen a single time; approximately 1.4% belongs to the top ten. There are 15 residues in the CDR3. The V segment lost 3 bases and the J segment 6 bases; nucleotides outside the gene matches: 7. Germline CDR1 reads SGHTA; CDR2 reads FQGNSA. This TCR came from a woman younger than 45 in good health and CMV-seronegative. Sequencing used PBMCs. The rearrangement joins TRBV7-2 to TRBJ2-3; 9 bases line up with TRBD2. CDR3 bases: TGTGCCAGCAGCTTCTCCGGGACTAGCCAGGATACGCAGTATTTT. It specifies CASSFSGTSQDTQYF.